Shown below are 14 T cell receptor beta chains from a single sample sequenced in a study of blood T cell repertoires in COVID-19. Libraries were prepared by immunoSEQ multiplex PCR; TCRdb keeps only in-frame clonotypes and omits some of them. The data show about 240,000 clones, with about 85% seen just once and more than 6% held by the top ten. Sequencing was performed on peripheral blood. These receptors were obtained from a man in his 60s who had recovered from COVID-19.

This sequence joins TRBV5-4 and TRBJ1-2; 8 nucleotides match TRBD1. Unmatched junction bases numbered 9, after V lost 3 bases and J lost 8 bases. The CDR3 consists of 14 residues. CDR1 and CDR2 from the germline V gene are SGHNT and YYREEE (reference sequence). The CDR3 coding sequence is TGTGCCAGCAGCTCCGGGGGACAGGTCCGGGGCTACACCTTC. Translated, it gives CASSSGGQVRGYTF.

The chain employs TRBV12-5 and TRBJ2-5, with a possible D match to TRBD1 (5 bases). In germline, CDR1 is LGHNT, CDR2 FRNRAP. This CDR3 is 16 amino acids long. Trimming pared 0 bases from V and 3 bases from J, leaving 14 bases between. The CDR3, as DNA: TGTGCTAGTGGTTTGGTAGCGACAGCCTTAAAAGAGACCCAGTACTTC. As protein: CASGLVATALKETQYF.

This clone was observed a few times. The rearrangement uses TRBV7-9 and TRBJ2-2; no clear D gene. The CDR3 is made up of 15 amino acids. CDR1 is SEHNR and CDR2 is FQNEAQ in the germline V gene (reference sequence). Trimming pared 3 bases from V and 1 base from J, leaving 9 bases between. The CDR3 bases are TGTGCCAGCAGCTTTCGATCACAGAACACCGGGGAGCTGTTTTTT. This translates into CASSFRSQNTGELFF.

V is TRBV6-2 or TRBV6-3 and J is TRBJ2-7; 7 bases map to TRBD1. The CDR3 runs to 14 residues. V lost 2 bases and J lost 2; bases outside the gene matches: 3. Germline CDR1 and CDR2: MNHEY and SVGEGT. The CDR3 spells CASSYRGQPYEQYV. The CDR3 DNA reads as TGTGCCAGCAGTTACCGGGGACAGCCCTACGAGCAGTACGTC.

The V gene is TRBV2, the J gene TRBJ1-2, with no clear D. The CDR3 totals 14 residues. Germline values: CDR1 SNHLY, CDR2 FYNNEI. The germline V and J ends were trimmed by 3 bases and 4 bases, with 12 bases remaining between them. The CDR3 region has the DNA TGTGCCAGCAGTGACACTACTAAGGCCTATGGCTACACCTTC. It encodes CASSDTTKAYGYTF.

V usage is TRBV7-2 and J usage is TRBJ1-6; 7 bases are a match to TRBD1. The CDR3 spans 14 residues. Germline values: CDR1 SGHTA, CDR2 FQGNSA. Losses at the gene ends were 7 bases for V and 4 bases for J; bases not matched to a gene: 4. The CDR3, as DNA: TGTGCCAGCATCGGGACAGCTTATAATTCACCCCTCCACTTT. It yields the protein CASIGTAYNSPLHF. Full variable domain (missing parts from reference TRBV7-2 and TRBJ1-6): GAGVSQSPSNKVTEKGKDVELRCDPISGHTALYWYRQSLGQGLEFLIYFQGNSAPDKSGLPSDRFSAERTGGSVSTLTIQRTQQEDSAVYLCASIGTAYNSPLHFGNGTRLTVT.

The chain is built from TRBV19 and TRBJ2-7; TRBD1 aligns across 9 bases. Germline CDR1 reads LNHDA; CDR2 reads SQIVND (reference sequence). This CDR3 has 14 residues. The V gene end was trimmed by 5 bases and the J gene end by 2 bases; junction bases not matched to a gene: 4. CDR3 bases: TGTGCCAGTAGTGCCCGGGACAGGGCCTACGAGCAGTACTTC. Translating it yields CASSARDRAYEQYF. The variable domain in full, completed from reference TRBV19 and TRBJ2-7, reads DGGITQSPKYLFRKEGQNVTLSCEQNLNHDAMYWYRQDPGQGLRLIYYSQIVNDFQKGDIAEGYSVSREKKESFPLTVTSAQKNPTAFYLCASSARDRAYEQYFGPGTRLTVT.

The CDR3 nucleotides are TGTGCCAGCAGGAAGACAGCCTTGGGCTACACCTTC. Translated: CASRKTALGYTF. The V and J genes are TRBV6-5 and TRBJ1-2; TRBD1 might be the D (5 bases). With 6 bases removed from V and 8 bases from J, the gap between germline ends came to 13 bases. Germline V CDR1 and CDR2: MNHEY, SVGAGI. This CDR3 comprises 12 residues.

This clone showed up just a few times. The rearrangement uses TRBV27 and TRBJ1-2, with D possibly being TRBD1 (5 bases). This CDR3 has 14 amino acids. The germline V and J ends were trimmed by 5 bases and 4 bases, with 14 bases remaining between them. Germline-derived CDR1 and CDR2 are MNHEY and SMNVEV (reference sequence). CDR3: CASSPQDRSYGYTF. CDR3 bases: TGTGCCAGCAGTCCCCAAGACAGAAGCTATGGCTACACCTTC.

The gene calls are TRBV10-1 and TRBJ2-4; the D gene is possibly TRBD2 (6 bases). In germline, CDR1 is WNHNN, CDR2 SYGVQD (reference sequence). V gave up 4 bases and J gave up 0 bases, with 16 bases separating them. This CDR3 comprises 17 residues. CDR3 nucleotide sequence: TGCGCCAGCAGTGTGGGGAGGCAGCTTATAGCCAAAAACATTCAGTACTTC. It is translated as CASSVGRQLIAKNIQYF.

This chain connects TRBV12-3 or TRBV12-4 to TRBJ1-2; TRBD1 matches at 9 bases. The V and J ends lost 11 bases and 7 bases, in that order; junction bases with no gene match: 8. CDR3 length equals 12 residues. CDR3 coding DNA: TGTGCCTACCGGGACAGGGCCGGTGGCTACACCTTC. This codes for CAYRDRAGGYTF.

This clone was recorded once. V gene TRBV5-1 combines with J gene TRBJ2-1, with D tentatively TRBD1 (5 bases). Germline CDR1 reads SGHRS; CDR2 reads YFSETQ. V lost 2 bases to trimming and J lost 0 bases, with 9 bases between them. CDR3 length: 15 residues. The CDR3 nucleotides are TGCGCCAGCAGCTTAGGGGCAGGCTCCTACAATGAGCAGTTCTTC. Residues: CASSLGAGSYNEQFF.

V is TRBV3-1 (or the pseudogene TRBV3-2) and J is TRBJ1-1; D is ambiguous. CDR1 is LGHDT and CDR2 is YNNKEL in the germline V gene (reference sequence). The CDR3 contains 12 residues. The ends were cut back, 4 bases at V and 6 bases at J, with 9 bases in the middle. CDR3 amino acids: CASSRGEPEAFF. Here the CDR3 DNA reads TGTGCCAGCAGCCGCGGGGAGCCTGAAGCTTTCTTT.

J is TRBJ1-2 and V is TRBV2, with 7 bases identical to TRBD1. The CDR3 has 13 amino acids. The V gene's germline CDR1 is SNHLY and CDR2 FYNNEI. The ends lost 6 bases at V and 6 bases at J; junction bases unmatched: 7. DNA for the CDR3: TGTGCCAGCAGCGGGACAGCTCGGGATGGCTACACCTTC. It specifies CASSGTARDGYTF.